This T cell receptor beta chain was sequenced for a study of vaccination and CD4 T cells after COVID-19. Background on the study: Each person enrolled got two BNT162b2 or mRNA-1273 vaccine doses. In culture, cells were exposed to overlapping spike peptides from SARS-CoV-2, HCoV-NL63, HCoV-OC43 and HCoV-229E.

Scientists ran DNA taken from cultured CD4+ T cells through the Oncomine TCR Beta short-read assay for sequencing. Someone extracted genomic DNA from cultured CD4+ T cells. TCRdb re-called the PCR reads with MiXCR, one entry per CDR3 protein. In the table there are approximately 7,500 distinct CDR3 sequences, roughly three fifths of which are singletons. Comments on this clonotype: Antigen unknown. A read error may produce the germline difference seen at one junction end.

Documented treatment: roughly ten-day PBMC culture with coronavirus spike peptide pools or control peptides (ViraFEST assay). Germline V lookup: CDR1 SSHAT, CDR2 FNYEAQ (reference sequence). The CDR3 spans 14 residues. This clonotype was sampled from a human donor who had recovered from COVID-19. The material sequenced was CD4+ T cells from blood, cultured in vitro. The V gene is TRBV7-7, the J gene TRBJ2-5, with D possibly TRBD2 on 5 matching bases. CDR3 sequence reads: CASSLVVGKETQYF. The CDR3 coding sequence is TGTGCTAGCAGCTTAGTAGTCGGGAAGGAGACCCAGTACTTC.